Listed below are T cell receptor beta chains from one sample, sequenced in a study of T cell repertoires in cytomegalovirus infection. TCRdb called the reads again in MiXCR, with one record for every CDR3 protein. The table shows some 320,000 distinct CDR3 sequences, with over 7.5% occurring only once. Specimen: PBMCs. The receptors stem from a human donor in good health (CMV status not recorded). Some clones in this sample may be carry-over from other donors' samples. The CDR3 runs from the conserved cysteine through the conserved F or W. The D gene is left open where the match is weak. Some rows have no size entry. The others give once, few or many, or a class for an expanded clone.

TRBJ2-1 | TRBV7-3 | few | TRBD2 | TGTGCCAGCAGCTTCCCCGGGACTAGCGGCAATGAGCAGTTCTTC | CASSFPGTSGNEQFF
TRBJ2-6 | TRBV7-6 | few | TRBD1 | TGTGCCAGCAGCCCGCGGACAGGGGAGAACGTCCTGACTTTC | CASSPRTGENVLTF
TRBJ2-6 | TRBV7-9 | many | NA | TGTGCCAGCAGCCCCAATCGGGGCCCTCTGGGGGCCAACGTCCTGACTTTC | CASSPNRGPLGANVLTF
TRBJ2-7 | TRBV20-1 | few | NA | TGCAGTGCTAGTCCCCGGACATACTCCTACGAGCAGTACTTC | CSASPRTYSYEQYF
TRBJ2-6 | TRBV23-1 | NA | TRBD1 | TGCGCCAGCAGTCAAGTTAACCGGGACAGCAAAAGCTCTGGGGCCAACGTCCTGACTTTC | CASSQVNRDSKSSGANVLTF
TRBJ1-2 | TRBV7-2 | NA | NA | TGTGCCAGCAGCCAACTGAACTATGGCTACACCTTC | CASSQLNYGYTF
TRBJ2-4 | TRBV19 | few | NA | TGTGCCAGTAGTATAGGGCCGCAGGGGCTATTAGCCAAAAACATTCAGTACTTC | CASSIGPQGLLAKNIQYF
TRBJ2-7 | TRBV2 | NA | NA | TGTGCCAGCAGACCAAGGGGGACTTCCTCCTACGAGCAGTACTTC | CASRPRGTSSYEQYF
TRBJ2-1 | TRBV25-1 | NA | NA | TGTGCCAGCAGTGATCCCTACAGACAGAACAATGAGCAGTTCTTC | CASSDPYRQNNEQFF
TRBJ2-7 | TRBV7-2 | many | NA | TGTGCCAGCAGCTTAGCACGGGGAGACTACGAGCAGTACTTC | CASSLARGDYEQYF
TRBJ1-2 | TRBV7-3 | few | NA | TGTGCCAGCAGCTTAAGCCCTGGCGGTGGCTACACCTTC | CASSLSPGGGYTF
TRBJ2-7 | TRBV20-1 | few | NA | TGCAGTGCTAGAGATCCTACGGTAGCCTACGAGCAGTACTTC | CSARDPTVAYEQYF
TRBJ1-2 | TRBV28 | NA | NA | TGTGCCAGCACCCCTCAGGGCGGGTCTGACTATGGCTACACCTTC | CASTPQGGSDYGYTF
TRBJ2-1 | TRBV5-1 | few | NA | TGCGCCAGCAGACAGCATTCAGTCGGGGATGAGCAGTTCTTC | CASRQHSVGDEQFF
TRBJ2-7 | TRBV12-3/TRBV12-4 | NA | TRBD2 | TGTGCCAGCGGAGAGAGGATAGCGGGGGGGTACGAGCAGTACTTC | CASGERIAGGYEQYF
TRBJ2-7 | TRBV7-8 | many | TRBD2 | TGTGCCAGCAGCCCGAGACTAGCGGGAACAGGGATCGAGCAGTACTTC | CASSPRLAGTGIEQYF
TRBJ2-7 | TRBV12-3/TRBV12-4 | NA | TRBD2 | TGTGCCAGCAGTTTCTACACCGGGACTACTTTCTCCTACGAGCAGTACTTC | CASSFYTGTTFSYEQYF
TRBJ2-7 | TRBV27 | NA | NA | TGTGCCAGCAGCTCATGGGGGTTTGCCTACGAGCAGTACTTC | CASSSWGFAYEQYF
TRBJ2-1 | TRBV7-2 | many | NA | TGTGCCAGCAGCTTGGACCGGGAACATGAGCAGTTCTTC | CASSLDREHEQFF
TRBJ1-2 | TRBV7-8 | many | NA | TGTGCCAGCGCTACGGGGGACTATGGCTACACCTTC | CASATGDYGYTF
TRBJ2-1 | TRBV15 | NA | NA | TGTGCCACCAGCAGCTACGAAAGTAACCCGAATGAGCAGTTCTTC | CATSSYESNPNEQFF
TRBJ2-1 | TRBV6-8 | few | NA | TGTGCCAGCAGCGGGAATAAGCAGTTCTTC | CASSGNKQFF
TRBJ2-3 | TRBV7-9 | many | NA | TGTGCCAGCAGCTTATGGCAGGGTTGGACGACTAGCACAGATACGCAGTATTTT | CASSLWQGWTTSTDTQYF
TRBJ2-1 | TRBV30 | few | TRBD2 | TGTGCCTGGAATTTTGGCGGGAGTGGAAGCAATGAGCAGTTCTTC | CAWNFGGSGSNEQFF
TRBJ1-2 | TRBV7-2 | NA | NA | TGTGCCAGCAGCCAGGGAACTAACTATGGCTACACCTTC | CASSQGTNYGYTF
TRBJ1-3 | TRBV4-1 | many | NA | TGCGCCAGCAGCCAAGGGGTGCAGGGAATACGGAGAAACACCATATATTTT | CASSQGVQGIRRNTIYF
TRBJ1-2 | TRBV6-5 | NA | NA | TGTGCCACCGGGCGGGGGGGAGACTATGGCTACACCTTC | CATGRGGDYGYTF
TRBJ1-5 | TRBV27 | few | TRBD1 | TGTGCCAGCAGTACCCAGGGGGGCGGTCAGCCCCAGCATTTT | CASSTQGGGQPQHF